Here is one TCR beta chain with its context. The antigen this receptor binds is unknown. Base-call qualities are not available, and no considerably larger clone is one nucleotide away. The sample is drawn from a study of blood T cell repertoires in COVID-19 (dated by TCRdb to about 2020). About the full investigation: Collaborator samples came from the United States, Italy and Spain and covered acute and convalescent phases of COVID-19. The repertoires were made available in a free public database intended to serve as a resource for research on the immune response to SARS-CoV-2. The samples were drawn from two sources: the first 160 participants of the ongoing ImmuneRACE study, and fewer than 1,500 subjects contributed by 6 global collaborators. Subjects who had been exposed to COVID-19, were actively infected with it, or had recovered from it provided the deeply sampled blood TCRbeta repertoires that made up the dataset. HLA class I and class II types, where available, came from metadata supplied by the sample provider rather than from assay-based typing. The prospective study material was composed of cDNA or gDNA derived from T cells, B-cell-depleted T cells, or PBMCs. A de-identified subject ID, COVID-19 status, age in years and sex were almost always included in the sample metadata. What the work shows at the level of the full study, not this receptor alone: The amount of clinical and demographic metadata varied by source and participant and was provided uncurated.

The collaborating institutions used their own protocols to collect whole blood in K2EDTA tubes. For TCRbeta analysis, collaborators shipped samples as frozen whole blood, isolated PBMCs, or DNA extracted from either of those sample types. TCRbeta CDR3 regions were amplified from genomic DNA using the immunoSEQ Assay, a bias-controlled multiplex PCR. In the authors' own workflow: Nucleated cell counts per sample were estimated from amplification of reference gene primers within the assay. Sequence reads were collapsed and filtered to measure the absolute abundance of every unique TCRbeta CDR3 rearrangement. Productive Simpson clonality was computed per sample as the square root of Simpson's diversity index over productive rearrangements. As stored in TCRdb, this immuneACCESS dataset retains in-frame rearrangements with V and J assigned. A fraction of the clones does not appear; measured against another copy, unresolved V genes explain less than half of the discrepancy, and the remainder lacks a known reason. V and J calls and clone size are given by that table; D and trimming were obtained from the DNA. The sample profile shows some 530,000 clones; 70% to 90% of them were found once. The ten largest clones represent about 3.2% of the sample.

Reading from cysteine to phenylalanine, the CDR3 counts 13 amino acids. CDR3 DNA only is kept here, 39 bases in frame from base 1. CDR1 is given as ENHRY and CDR2 as SYGVKD, both from the germline V gene. The clonotype was recovered from a human donor in a cohort sampled during active COVID-19. Sequenced input: peripheral blood. This sequence uses TRBV10-3 and TRBJ1-3; 7 bases in the junction line up with TRBD1. The CDR3 has the sequence CVTTGNPGNTIYF. At the DNA level, the sequence is TGTGTTACGACAGGGAACCCTGGAAACACCATATATTTT.